This paragraph reports one T cell receptor beta chain. Its antigen remains unidentified. Germline assignment: CDR1 SGHRS and CDR2 YFSETQ. This CDR3 region has 12 residues. Trimming removed 4 bases at V and 7 bases at J, with 11 bases between. The sample is drawn from a study of T cell responses to AZD1222 COVID-19 vaccine. Study observations and caveats: Baseline serostatus was positive in only a handful of AZD1222 recipients.

Method: immunoSEQ multiplex PCR; TCRdb's copy keeps in-frame clones and lacks some. The profile shows roughly 140,000 clones, around four fifths of them singletons. Specimen: peripheral blood, collected on day 0 of MenACWY control vaccination. The receptor's source is an adult in good health. This chain connects TRBV5-1 to TRBJ1-2; D possibly corresponds to TRBD1 (6 bases). The CDR3: CASSPQGGGYTF. In DNA form, the CDR3 reads TGCGCCAGCAGCCCGCAAGGGGGTGGCTACACCTTC.